This is a list of T cell receptor beta chains from one sample in a study of graft-versus-host responses after intestinal transplantation. No antigens are known for them. Method: immunoSEQ multiplex PCR; TCRdb's copy keeps in-frame clones and lacks some. Of about 36,000 clones in the sample, approximately 93% were seen once. Sequencing used unstimulated CD4+ T cells sorted from spleen or lymph node cells, obtained before transplant. These receptors all come from a human donor who was the organ donor for an intestinal transplant. CDR3s include the opening cysteine and the closing phenylalanine or tryptophan.

TRBV5-1	TRBJ2-3	CASNSGQGRTDTQYF
TRBV5-1	TRBJ1-1	CASSWETALNTEAFF
TRBV6-6	TRBJ2-2	CASGGADGELFF
TRBV6-5	TRBJ1-6	CASSFRQGAQNSPLHF
TRBV6-6	TRBJ1-2	CASSYGRGRDYGYTF
TRBV18	TRBJ2-3	CASSQTGGADTQYF
TRBV13	TRBJ2-1	CASSLRAGTSENEQFF
TRBV7-2	TRBJ1-3	CASSDSSGNTIYF
TRBV2	TRBJ2-4	CASSEALRSKNIQYF
TRBV12-5	TRBJ2-2	CASGLDGGYTGELFF
TRBV6-5	TRBJ1-5	CASARDSRDQPQHF
TRBV4-1	TRBJ1-6	CASSQDRDNSPLHF
TRBV6-1	TRBJ1-6	CASSEVRGAFYNSPLHF
TRBV11-3	TRBJ1-2	CASSTTSGDGYTF
TRBV5-6	TRBJ2-5	CASSGRGETQYF
TRBV15	TRBJ2-3	CATSRDRTSVGTDTQYF
TRBV25-1	TRBJ2-5	CASSDPAGRETQYF
TRBV18	TRBJ2-5	CASSPPRAGLAGGNQETQYF
TRBV2	TRBJ2-1	CASSEGAGTYNEQFF
TRBV21-1	TRBJ2-1	CASSKDNEQFF
TRBV19	TRBJ2-3	CASSPARTSGDTQYF
TRBV7-6	TRBJ2-5	CASSLAKGHQETQYF
TRBV27	TRBJ2-3	CASSSRASTDTQYF
TRBV11-2	TRBJ2-5	CASSSRTSEQETQYF
TRBV7-2	TRBJ1-1	CASSLAPWAEAFF
TRBV6-6	TRBJ2-1	CASSYRSRSYNEQFF
TRBV7-3	TRBJ2-5	CASSLGVRETQYF
TRBV19	TRBJ2-7	CASRPKGGQVNKQYF
TRBV20-1	TRBJ1-6	CSAGPPLHF
TRBV5-4	TRBJ2-3	CASSSALGGGYTDTQYF
TRBV19	TRBJ2-5	CASSIATGTEETQYF
TRBV4-3	TRBJ2-3	CASSQVGLAGITDTQYF
TRBV7-8	TRBJ1-5	CASSLESNQPQHF
TRBV4-3	TRBJ1-5	CASSQGFDQPQHF
TRBV6-4	TRBJ1-1	CASSPGQGPTPTEAFF
TRBV11-3	TRBJ1-6	CASSLAAGNSPLHF
TRBV6-5	TRBJ1-2	CASSFRTPGTNGYTF
TRBV10-3	TRBJ2-7	CAISEGGVYEQYF
TRBV2	TRBJ1-1	CASSVGTDLGAFF
TRBV7-9	TRBJ2-5	CASSLVAGMWETQYF
TRBV5-4	TRBJ2-5	CASSPGLAGGQETQYF
TRBV7-2	TRBJ2-7	CASSLAGGLAGGISSYEQYF
TRBV9	TRBJ1-2	CASSVGSPGVYGYTF
TRBV29-1	TRBJ1-5	CSVMVGSNQPQHF
TRBV18	TRBJ2-1	CASSPLSGITYNEQFF
TRBV28	TRBJ2-2	CASSLRVLAGLSGELFF
TRBV2	TRBJ1-5	CASLDRHNQPQHF
TRBV6-1	TRBJ1-1	CASSPNREGAFF